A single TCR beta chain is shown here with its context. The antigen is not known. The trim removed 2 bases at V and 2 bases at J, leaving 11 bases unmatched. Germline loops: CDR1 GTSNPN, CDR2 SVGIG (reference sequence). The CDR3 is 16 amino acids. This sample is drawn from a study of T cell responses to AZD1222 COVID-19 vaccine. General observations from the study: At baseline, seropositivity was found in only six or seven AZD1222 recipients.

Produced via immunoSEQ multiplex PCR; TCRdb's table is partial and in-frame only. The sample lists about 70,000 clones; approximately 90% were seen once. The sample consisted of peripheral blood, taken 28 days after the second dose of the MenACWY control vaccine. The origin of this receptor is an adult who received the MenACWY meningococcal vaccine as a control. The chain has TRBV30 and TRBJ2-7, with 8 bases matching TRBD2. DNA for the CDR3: TGTGCCTGGAGTCCCTTAGCGGGAAAAAGTCCCTACGAGCAGTACTTC. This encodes CAWSPLAGKSPYEQYF.